These T cell receptor beta chains were read from a single sample in a study of blood T cell repertoires in COVID-19. The assay was immunoSEQ multiplex PCR, and TCRdb's table has in-frame clones only and misses some. The repertoire holds around 72,000 clones, with 82% as singletons. Sequencing input: peripheral blood. The receptor set was obtained from a human donor in a cohort sampled during active COVID-19. CDR3s include the opening cysteine and the closing phenylalanine or tryptophan. Fields, in order: D gene, J gene, clone size, V gene, CDR3 DNA, CDR3 protein. A D gene is named only where the DNA matches it firmly. Expanded clones are given a class, and other clones once, few, many or no size at all.

d_call: TRBD1
j_call: TRBJ2-7
clone_size: NA
v_call: TRBV10-3
cdr3_nt: TGTGCCATCAGAGACTGGGACAGGGGGGCCTACGAGCAGTACTTC
cdr3_aa: CAIRDWDRGAYEQYF

d_call: TRBD2
j_call: TRBJ2-2
clone_size: NA
v_call: TRBV6-4
cdr3_nt: TGTGCCAGCAGTGAGCGGGGGGGCACCGGGGAGCTGTTTTTT
cdr3_aa: CASSERGGTGELFF

d_call: TRBD1
j_call: TRBJ1-2
clone_size: NA
v_call: TRBV6-5
cdr3_nt: TGTGCCAGCAGCCTATCGAGACAGGGGGCGCGGGGCTACACCTTC
cdr3_aa: CASSLSRQGARGYTF

d_call: TRBD2
j_call: TRBJ2-3
clone_size: NA
v_call: TRBV5-1
cdr3_nt: TGCGCCAGCAGCTTATCGGGGGGGCTCGCAGATACGCAGTATTTT
cdr3_aa: CASSLSGGLADTQYF

d_call: NA
j_call: TRBJ2-7
clone_size: few
v_call: TRBV6-6
cdr3_nt: TGTGCCAGCAGTTACTACGGCGGGCCCGGGACCTACGAGCAGTACTTC
cdr3_aa: CASSYYGGPGTYEQYF

d_call: NA
j_call: TRBJ1-1
clone_size: NA
v_call: TRBV19
cdr3_nt: TGTGCCAGTACCAGAGGTGACGGCGAAGCTTTCTTT
cdr3_aa: CASTRGDGEAFF

d_call: TRBD1
j_call: TRBJ1-2
clone_size: NA
v_call: TRBV19
cdr3_nt: TGTGCCAGTACGGTCCAGGGGGCATCTGGAGGCTACACCTTC
cdr3_aa: CASTVQGASGGYTF

d_call: NA
j_call: TRBJ2-2
clone_size: few
v_call: TRBV6-5
cdr3_nt: TGTGCCAGCGGAGGGACAGAAGTCACCGGGGAGCTGTTTTTT
cdr3_aa: CASGGTEVTGELFF

d_call: NA
j_call: TRBJ1-5
clone_size: NA
v_call: TRBV6-6
cdr3_nt: TGTGCCAGCAGCCCCCCCCGCGATAGCAATCAGCCCCAGCATTTT
cdr3_aa: CASSPPRDSNQPQHF

d_call: NA
j_call: TRBJ1-5
clone_size: NA
v_call: TRBV7-6
cdr3_nt: TGTGCCAGCAGCTTAGTGGCAGGCCCCAATCAGCCCCAGCATTTT
cdr3_aa: CASSLVAGPNQPQHF

d_call: TRBD2
j_call: TRBJ2-5
clone_size: once
v_call: TRBV4-3
cdr3_nt: TGCGCCAGCAGCCCTAGCGGGGGGGCCCTAGAGACCCAGTACTTC
cdr3_aa: CASSPSGGALETQYF

d_call: NA
j_call: TRBJ1-2
clone_size: NA
v_call: TRBV30
cdr3_nt: TGTGCCTGGAGTCCCCAGGGTGAAGGAAGCTACACCTTC
cdr3_aa: CAWSPQGEGSYTF

d_call: TRBD1
j_call: TRBJ2-7
clone_size: NA
v_call: TRBV7-6
cdr3_nt: TGTGCCAGCAGCTCCCTTAGGGGACAGGCTACCTACGAGCAGTACTTC
cdr3_aa: CASSSLRGQATYEQYF

d_call: TRBD1
j_call: TRBJ2-7
clone_size: NA
v_call: TRBV5-6
cdr3_nt: TGTGCCAGCAGCTTCTCCGGGACAGCTTACGAGCAGTACTTC
cdr3_aa: CASSFSGTAYEQYF

d_call: TRBD1
j_call: TRBJ1-6
clone_size: NA
v_call: TRBV2
cdr3_nt: TGTGCCTCCTCGGGACAGGGGGTGGGGAATTCACCCCTCCACTTT
cdr3_aa: CASSGQGVGNSPLHF

d_call: NA
j_call: TRBJ2-7
clone_size: NA
v_call: TRBV6-2/TRBV6-3
cdr3_nt: TGTGCCAGCAGTTACCAAGGGGCAAGCTCCTACGAGCAGTACTTC
cdr3_aa: CASSYQGASSYEQYF

d_call: TRBD2
j_call: TRBJ2-2
clone_size: NA
v_call: TRBV7-9
cdr3_nt: TGTGCCAGCAGCTGGGCGGGGGGATCGAACACCGGGGAGCTGTTTTTT
cdr3_aa: CASSWAGGSNTGELFF

d_call: NA
j_call: TRBJ2-7
clone_size: NA
v_call: TRBV7-9
cdr3_nt: TGTGCCAGCAGCTTGGCGGTGACCTCCTACGAGCAGTACTTC
cdr3_aa: CASSLAVTSYEQYF

d_call: NA
j_call: TRBJ1-1
clone_size: NA
v_call: TRBV15
cdr3_nt: TGTGCCACCAGCAGGGGGGAGGTGGTTGAAGCTTTCTTT
cdr3_aa: CATSRGEVVEAFF

d_call: NA
j_call: TRBJ1-4
clone_size: NA
v_call: TRBV7-2
cdr3_nt: TGTGCCAGCAGCTTATCTCTTATTGGAGGCCCCGGATTCTATGAAAAACTGTTTTTT
cdr3_aa: CASSLSLIGGPGFYEKLFF

d_call: NA
j_call: TRBJ2-7
clone_size: few
v_call: TRBV2
cdr3_nt: TGTGCCAGCATCCCAACCCAGGGATCGGGTGAGCAGTACTTC
cdr3_aa: CASIPTQGSGEQYF

d_call: TRBD2
j_call: TRBJ2-5
clone_size: NA
v_call: TRBV7-8
cdr3_nt: TGTGCCAGCAGCCCAAGGGGCGGGGGGGCGGTAAAGACCCAGTACTTC
cdr3_aa: CASSPRGGGAVKTQYF

d_call: TRBD1
j_call: TRBJ1-1
clone_size: NA
v_call: TRBV7-9
cdr3_nt: TGTGCCAGCAGCCCCCCGGGACAGGTCTCTCTTGGGGCTTTCTTT
cdr3_aa: CASSPPGQVSLGAFF

d_call: TRBD1
j_call: TRBJ2-7
clone_size: once
v_call: TRBV6-5
cdr3_nt: TGTGCCAGCAGACAGGGGACAGGGACCTACGAGCAGTACTTC
cdr3_aa: CASRQGTGTYEQYF

d_call: NA
j_call: TRBJ1-2
clone_size: NA
v_call: TRBV20-1
cdr3_nt: TGCAGTGCTAGAGATAGAATGAGATACACCTTC
cdr3_aa: CSARDRMRYTF

d_call: NA
j_call: TRBJ1-5
clone_size: NA
v_call: TRBV19
cdr3_nt: TGTGCCAGTAGTCTCACACCTTACGGGGGTCAGCCCCAGCATTTT
cdr3_aa: CASSLTPYGGQPQHF

d_call: NA
j_call: TRBJ1-1
clone_size: NA
v_call: TRBV6-5
cdr3_nt: TGTGCCAGCAGTTACGGGCAGGGGTCGGACACTGAAGCTTTCTTT
cdr3_aa: CASSYGQGSDTEAFF

d_call: NA
j_call: TRBJ1-2
clone_size: NA
v_call: TRBV9
cdr3_nt: TGTGCCAGCAGCCCCCCCTACGAGACTAACTATGGCTACACCTTC
cdr3_aa: CASSPPYETNYGYTF

d_call: NA
j_call: TRBJ2-5
clone_size: NA
v_call: TRBV4-2
cdr3_nt: TGTGCCAGCAGCCAAGTCACGGCTAGCACCTTTTTCCAAGAGACCCAGTACTTC
cdr3_aa: CASSQVTASTFFQETQYF

d_call: TRBD1
j_call: TRBJ2-6
clone_size: NA
v_call: TRBV11-2
cdr3_nt: TGTGCCAGCCATAGCAGAGGGACAGGCTTATCTGGGGCCAACGTCCTGACTTTC
cdr3_aa: CASHSRGTGLSGANVLTF

d_call: TRBD1
j_call: TRBJ2-7
clone_size: NA
v_call: TRBV9
cdr3_nt: TGTGCCAGCAGCGTAGGTGTCAGGGGGAACTCCTACGAGCAGTACTTC
cdr3_aa: CASSVGVRGNSYEQYF

d_call: NA
j_call: TRBJ2-6
clone_size: NA
v_call: TRBV5-6
cdr3_nt: TGTGCCAGCAGCTTGGAACAGTACTCTGGGGCCAACGTCCTGACTTTC
cdr3_aa: CASSLEQYSGANVLTF

d_call: NA
j_call: TRBJ1-2
clone_size: NA
v_call: TRBV18
cdr3_nt: TGTGCCAGCTCCATAAACTCAGAGGGCTTCTATGGCTACACCTTC
cdr3_aa: CASSINSEGFYGYTF

d_call: NA
j_call: TRBJ1-2
clone_size: NA
v_call: TRBV21-1
cdr3_nt: TGTGCCAGCAGCAAAGAAAGGGACAGCCCCGCTAACTATGGCTACACCTTC
cdr3_aa: CASSKERDSPANYGYTF

d_call: NA
j_call: TRBJ2-1
clone_size: NA
v_call: TRBV7-9
cdr3_nt: TGTGCCAGCAGCTTAGCGGGACAAGGGAGACCTTACAATGAGCAGTTCTTC
cdr3_aa: CASSLAGQGRPYNEQFF

d_call: NA
j_call: TRBJ2-1
clone_size: NA
v_call: TRBV6-4
cdr3_nt: TGTGCCAGCAGTGTAGGGGGGGCAACCTACAATGAGCAGTTCTTC
cdr3_aa: CASSVGGATYNEQFF

d_call: NA
j_call: TRBJ2-6
clone_size: NA
v_call: TRBV9
cdr3_nt: TGTGCCAGCAGCCAATACGGTGGGGCCAACGTCCTGACTTTC
cdr3_aa: CASSQYGGANVLTF

d_call: NA
j_call: TRBJ2-6
clone_size: NA
v_call: TRBV6-2/TRBV6-3
cdr3_nt: TGTGCCAGCAGTTCTCTAGGGGCCAACGTCCTGACTTTC
cdr3_aa: CASSSLGANVLTF

d_call: NA
j_call: TRBJ1-2
clone_size: NA
v_call: TRBV21-1
cdr3_nt: TGTGCCAGCAGCAAAGTTCCATCGGGGGACTGGTGCTACACCTTC
cdr3_aa: CASSKVPSGDWCYTF

d_call: NA
j_call: TRBJ1-1
clone_size: NA
v_call: TRBV30
cdr3_nt: TGTGCCTGGAAGATGCGGGGGAAAGCTTTCTTT
cdr3_aa: CAWKMRGKAFF

d_call: TRBD1
j_call: TRBJ2-5
clone_size: few
v_call: TRBV18
cdr3_nt: TGTGCCAGCTCACCGGGGACAGAGCAAGAGACCCAGTACTTC
cdr3_aa: CASSPGTEQETQYF

d_call: NA
j_call: TRBJ1-2
clone_size: few
v_call: TRBV28
cdr3_nt: TGTGCCAGCAGTCTGAGGCTCTATGGCTACACCTTC
cdr3_aa: CASSLRLYGYTF

d_call: TRBD1
j_call: TRBJ2-7
clone_size: few
v_call: TRBV7-9
cdr3_nt: TGTGCCAGCAGCCCGGGACAGGGACTCTACGAGCAGTACTTC
cdr3_aa: CASSPGQGLYEQYF

d_call: TRBD1
j_call: TRBJ1-5
clone_size: NA
v_call: TRBV2
cdr3_nt: TGTGCCAGCAGTGGGGACAGGGTTGGTCGACAGCCCCAGCATTTT
cdr3_aa: CASSGDRVGRQPQHF

d_call: TRBD1
j_call: TRBJ2-7
clone_size: NA
v_call: TRBV25-1
cdr3_nt: TGTGCCAGTGCGGACAGGGGGCGTTTCGAGCAGTACTTC
cdr3_aa: CASADRGRFEQYF

d_call: NA
j_call: TRBJ2-5
clone_size: NA
v_call: TRBV5-1
cdr3_nt: TGCGCCAGCAGCTTGAACCGGGAGACCCAGTACTTC
cdr3_aa: CASSLNRETQYF

d_call: TRBD1
j_call: TRBJ2-7
clone_size: NA
v_call: TRBV18
cdr3_nt: TGTGCCAGCTCCCCCACAAGGACAGGGTCGTGGGAGCAGTACTTC
cdr3_aa: CASSPTRTGSWEQYF

d_call: NA
j_call: TRBJ2-3
clone_size: NA
v_call: TRBV5-1
cdr3_nt: TGCGCCAGCAGCTTGGGGGCCTCGGTGTTGGATACGCAGTATTTT
cdr3_aa: CASSLGASVLDTQYF